Below are 20 T cell receptor beta chains sequenced from a single sample in a study of blood T cell repertoires in COVID-19. TCRdb's table, derived via immunoSEQ multiplex PCR, lists solely in-frame clones and lacks some. This table holds about 270,000 clones, 88% found once. The sequenced sample was PBMCs or T cells enriched from blood (not recorded which). The receptors were sampled from a woman aged 60 to 75 in a cohort exposed to, infected with or recovered from COVID-19 (not recorded which).

CDR3: CASSLVSGANEKLFF. Written as DNA, the CDR3 is TGCGCCAGCAGCTTGGTCTCAGGGGCTAATGAAAAACTGTTTTTT. The V call is TRBV5-1, the J call TRBJ1-4, with TRBD1 as a possible D gene (6 bases). Trimming took off 0 bases at V and 3 bases at J, with 9 bases between the two ends. The CDR3 sequence is 15 residues long. CDR1 and CDR2 (germline): SGHRS, YFSETQ.

This clone was recorded only once. The V and J genes are TRBV3-1 (or the pseudogene TRBV3-2) and TRBJ2-1; D is ambiguous. Trimming cost V 4 bases and J 4 bases, with 14 bases left between them. Germline CDR1 is LGHDT and CDR2 is YNNKEL (reference sequence). This CDR3 region has 15 residues. The CDR3 DNA is TGTGCCAGCAGCCCCACCCAGGCCGGATACAATGAGCAGTTCTTC. This sequence encodes CASSPTQAGYNEQFF.

This clone was counted a single time. The chain combines TRBV5-6 with TRBJ1-1; D ambiguous. Germline V gene data show CDR1 as SGHDT and CDR2 as YYEEEE. The CDR3 length is 13 residues. V lost 2 bases to trimming and J lost 1 base, with 6 bases between them. The CDR3 coding sequence is TGTGCCAGCAGCTTCGCAGAGAACACTGAAGCTTTCTTT. Its translation is CASSFAENTEAFF.

The V call is TRBV5-1, the J call TRBJ2-7, with 10 bases identical to TRBD1. Germline assignment: CDR1 SGHRS and CDR2 YFSETQ. CDR3 length: 14 residues. Trimming removed 3 bases from V and 3 bases from J; junction bases left unmatched: 3. CDR3 region: CASSSDRGDYEQYF. Here the CDR3 DNA reads TGCGCCAGCAGCTCGGACAGGGGGGACTACGAGCAGTACTTC.

V is TRBV7-3 and J is TRBJ2-5; 9 nucleotides align to TRBD2. The CDR3 has 14 amino acids. V lost 0 bases to trimming and J lost 5 bases; unmatched junction nucleotides: 1. The germline CDR1 and CDR2 sequences are SGHTA and FQGTGA. CDR3 sequence: CASSLTSGSETQYF. CDR3 DNA: TGTGCCAGCAGCTTAACTAGCGGGAGTGAGACCCAGTACTTC.

The rearrangement uses TRBV6-5 and TRBJ1-6, with D tentatively TRBD1 (5 bases). The germline V gene has CDR1 MNHEY and CDR2 SVGAGI. This CDR3 comprises 14 residues. Trimming took off 11 bases at V and 1 base at J, with 12 bases between the two ends. CDR3 sequence (DNA): TGTGCCCAGATAACAGGTTCCTATAATTCACCCCTCCACTTT. As protein: CAQITGSYNSPLHF.

The chain couples TRBV28 to TRBJ2-2; 7 positions match TRBD2. The CDR3 length is 15 residues. Germline CDR1 and CDR2: MDHEN and SYDVKM. V lost 0 bases, J lost 6 bases, and 4 bases stayed unmatched. The chain's CDR3 is CASSLWRERAGELFF. The CDR3 nucleotides are TGTGCCAGCAGTTTATGGCGGGAGAGGGCCGGGGAGCTGTTTTTT.

The genes are TRBV7-2 and TRBJ2-1; 14 positions match TRBD2. V trimming: 5 bases; J trimming: 6 bases; junction bases outside the gene matches: 3. The CDR3 consists of 15 residues. Germline CDR1 SGHTA, CDR2 FQGNSA. CDR3: CASSPGLAGGNEQFF. The CDR3 bases are TGTGCCAGCAGCCCAGGACTAGCGGGAGGCAATGAGCAGTTCTTC.

This sequence joins TRBV7-2 and TRBJ1-1, with 7 bases identical to TRBD1. The CDR3 has 12 residues. Germline assignment: CDR1 SGHTA and CDR2 FQGNSA. The V and J ends lost 4 bases and 8 bases, in that order; junction bases with no gene match: 4. CDR3: CASSSTGREAFF. The CDR3 DNA reads as TGTGCCAGCAGCTCGACAGGGCGGGAAGCTTTCTTT.

In the case of this clone: Within the sample, other DNA sequences also encode this same CDR3. The rearrangement joins TRBV19 to TRBJ1-4, with 7 positions matching TRBD1. The CDR3 length is 15 residues. The germline CDR1 and CDR2 sequences are LNHDA and SQIVND (reference sequence). The V and J ends lost 4 bases and 3 bases, in that order; junction bases with no gene match: 5. CDR3 in amino acids: CASSTRQGANEKLFF. CDR3 coding DNA: TGTGCCAGTAGTACTCGGCAGGGGGCTAATGAAAAACTGTTTTTT.

For the CDR3, the DNA is TGTGCCAGCAGCTTATATAGGGACAGGCAGTTCTTC. Its translation is CASSLYRDRQFF. V gene TRBV11-3 combines with J gene TRBJ2-1; 7 positions agree with TRBD1. The J segment lost 12 bases and the V segment lost 2 bases, leaving 4 bases of the junction unmatched. Germline V lookup: CDR1 SGHNT, CDR2 YENEEA. The CDR3 is made up of 12 amino acids.

The chain employs TRBV4-1 and TRBJ1-4, with D tentatively TRBD1 (5 bases). Germline V gives CDR1 MGHRA, CDR2 YSYEKL. Trimming removed 9 bases from V and 7 bases from J, with 15 bases in between. This CDR3 has 13 amino acids. As DNA, the CDR3 is TGCGCCAGTAGGGAGGGGTTTCGTGAAAAACTGTTTTTT. Amino acids: CASREGFREKLFF.

This clone appeared once. The chain carries TRBV30 and TRBJ2-3, with 10 bases identical to TRBD2. The germline V gene has CDR1 GTSNPN and CDR2 SVGIG (reference sequence). Trimming removed 4 bases from V and 4 bases from J; junction bases left unmatched: 2. There are 13 residues in the CDR3. The CDR3 coding sequence is TGTGCCTGGACTAGCGGGAGTGCAGATACGCAGTATTTT. Protein: CAWTSGSADTQYF.

The gene calls are TRBV10-3 and TRBJ1-6, with 9 positions matching TRBD1. With 10 bases clipped from V and 6 bases from J, the junction kept 10 bases outside the gene matches. This CDR3 is 15 amino acids long. CDR1 is ENHRY and CDR2 is SYGVKD in the germline V gene. In DNA form, the CDR3 reads TGTGCCAACAAAGCCGGGACAGGGTCTAATTCACCCCTCCACTTT. Translating gives CANKAGTGSNSPLHF.

J is TRBJ2-4 and V is TRBV6-2 or TRBV6-3; D call uncertain. This CDR3 region has 14 residues. Trimming removed 5 bases from V and 8 bases from J, with 16 bases in between. The V gene's germline CDR1 is MNHEY and CDR2 SVGEGT. In nucleotides, the CDR3 is TGTGCCAGCAGTGGCGGTTCCTCCGGGTACATTCAGTACTTC. Translating gives CASSGGSSGYIQYF.

The CDR3 is CASSFTGNQPQHF. The DNA for the CDR3 is TGTGCCAGCAGCTTTACAGGGAATCAGCCCCAGCATTTT. The gene calls are TRBV7-2 and TRBJ1-5, with a weak D call TRBD1 (6 bases). Germline V gene data show CDR1 as SGHTA and CDR2 as FQGNSA. CDR3 length: 13 residues. The V and J ends lost 3 bases and 4 bases respectively, with 7 bases between them. Combining the CDR3 with reference TRBV7-2 and TRBJ1-5 gives the whole variable domain GAGVSQSPSNKVTEKGKDVELRCDPISGHTALYWYRQSLGQGLEFLIYFQGNSAPDKSGLPSDRFSAERTGGSVSTLTIQRTQQEDSAVYLCASSFTGNQPQHFGDGTRLSIL.

The rearrangement joins TRBV27 to TRBJ2-7; 9 bases match TRBD2. CDR1 MNHEY and CDR2 SMNVEV come from the germline V gene (reference sequence). After removal of 6 bases from V and 4 bases from J, the junction contained 10 bases not matched to a gene. The CDR3 extends over 15 amino acids. The CDR3 DNA reads TGTGCCAGCAGAAAGCCAGCGGGAGGATCATACGAGCAGTACTTC. Its translation: CASRKPAGGSYEQYF.

Points on this clone: A junction end diverges from the germline sequence, so it may reflect a read error. This chain joins TRBV3-1 (or the pseudogene TRBV3-2) and TRBJ1-6; the D is unclear. The CDR3 consists of 14 residues. Germline-derived CDR1 and CDR2 are LGHDT and YNNKEL (reference sequence). CDR3 nucleotide sequence: TGTACCAGCAGCCGTCAGAGCGGGAATTCACCCCTCCACTTT. It is translated as CTSSRQSGNSPLHF.

The rearrangement links TRBV24-1 to TRBJ1-2; 7 nucleotides agree with TRBD1. With V trimmed by 7 bases and J by 2 bases, 21 bases remained unmatched. CDR1 and CDR2 from the germline V gene are KGHDR and SFDVKD. The CDR3 has 19 residues. The CDR3 sequence is CATRIRRDSRPPKNYGYTF. The CDR3 DNA follows: TGTGCCACCAGGATCCGCCGGGACAGCCGGCCCCCTAAGAACTATGGCTACACCTTC.

The chain is built from TRBV19 and TRBJ1-5, with D possibly TRBD1 on 6 matching bases. CDR3 length: 14 amino acids. Germline lookup yields CDR1 LNHDA and CDR2 SQIVND (reference sequence). V lost 4 bases and J lost 4, with 11 bases in between. The CDR3 DNA reads TGTGCCAGTAGTAAACGGACAGAAAATCAGCCCCAGCATTTT. Its translation is CASSKRTENQPQHF.